This TCR beta chain was captured by sequencing in a study of OX40 agonist ivuxolimab in advanced cancers. Using immunoSEQ multiplex PCR, the repertoire was profiled, and TCRdb retains in-frame clones only, with some absent. The sample carries approximately 99,000 clones, around 94% recorded once. The germline CDR1 and CDR2 sequences are SGDLS and YYNGEE. The CDR3 spans 14 residues. Trimming cost V 3 bases and J 10 bases; bases outside gene matches: 2. This sequence joins TRBV9 and TRBJ1-6, with 12 bases identical to TRBD1. Specimen: CD4+ or CD8+ T cells sorted from blood, collected in a trial of the OX40 agonist ivuxolimab. The sequence derives from an adult with an advanced solid tumor such as melanoma, head and neck, liver or kidney cancer. The chain's CDR3 is CASSEGQGASPLHF. The CDR3 nucleotides read TGTGCCAGCAGCGAGGGACAGGGGGCATCACCCCTCCACTTT. Variable domain in full (rest from reference TRBV9 and TRBJ1-6): DSGVTQTPKHLITATGQRVTLRCSPRSGDLSVYWYQQSLDQGLQFLIQYYNGEERAKGNILERFSAQQFPDLHSELNLSSLELGDSALYFCASSEGQGASPLHFGNGTRLTVT.